The 10 T cell receptor beta chains below come from one sample, sequenced in a study of blood T cell repertoires in COVID-19. Sequencing was performed with immunoSEQ multiplex PCR; in TCRdb, only in-frame clones are kept and a portion is missing. This sample has approximately 85,000 clones, with about 90% found just once. Source material: peripheral blood. These receptors all come from a woman aged 45-59 years in a cohort sampled during active COVID-19.

V and J are TRBV29-1 and TRBJ2-5; D is possibly TRBD1 (5 bases). V was trimmed by 3 bases and J by 2 bases, leaving 10 bases between them. Germline CDR1 is SQVTM and CDR2 is ANQGSEA. This CDR3 region has 13 residues. Here the CDR3 DNA reads TGCAGCGTTGACTGGACACGACAAGAGACCCAGTACTTC. Translating it yields CSVDWTRQETQYF.

The chain joins TRBV15 to TRBJ2-7; TRBD2 might be the D (6 bases). V lost 4 bases and J lost 4, with 8 bases in between. The length of the CDR3 is 12 residues. CDR1 is LNHNV, CDR2 YYDKDF, per germline (reference sequence). The CDR3 here is CATSKEGYEQYF. The CDR3 region has the DNA TGTGCCACCAGCAAGGAGGGTTACGAGCAGTACTTC.

A word on this clone: Other nucleotide sequences from this sample produce the same CDR3. The V call is TRBV11-2, the J call TRBJ1-1; 7 bases are a match to TRBD1. Germline V gene sequence: CDR1 SGHAT, CDR2 FQNNGV. The CDR3 is 15 amino acids. V trimming: 1 base; J trimming: 0 bases; junction bases outside the gene matches: 2. Written as DNA, the CDR3 is TGTGCCAGCAGCTTAGTAGGACAGGTGAACACTGAAGCTTTCTTT. Its protein is CASSLVGQVNTEAFF.

V and J are TRBV19 and TRBJ2-1, with 7 bases identical to TRBD1. Germline CDR1 LNHDA, CDR2 SQIVND (reference sequence). The V and J ends lost 7 bases and 4 bases, in that order; junction bases with no gene match: 22. The CDR3 totals 19 residues. CDR3 residues: CASTRQGFGLNPPYNEQFF. The CDR3 nucleotides are TGTGCCAGTACCCGACAGGGATTTGGGCTGAACCCCCCTTACAATGAGCAGTTCTTC.

The rearrangement joins TRBV18 to TRBJ1-1, with TRBD1 matching over 7 bases. The CDR3 length is 14 residues. Germline V gene sequence: CDR1 KGHSH, CDR2 LQKENI. V lost 3 bases, J lost 6 bases, and 7 bases stayed unmatched. The CDR3 is CASSPLTGDAEAFF. The DNA of the CDR3 is TGTGCCAGCTCACCCTTAACAGGGGACGCTGAAGCTTTCTTT.

The chain links TRBV9 to TRBJ1-1; 9 positions match TRBD1. The CDR3 totals 15 residues. Trimming removed 4 bases from V and 3 bases from J; junction bases left unmatched: 7. Germline V gene data show CDR1 as SGDLS and CDR2 as YYNGEE. The CDR3 DNA reads as TGTGCCAGCAGCCTCCGGGACAGGGATGACACTGAAGCTTTCTTT. Its translation: CASSLRDRDDTEAFF.

This clone showed up just a few times. The chain couples TRBV19 to TRBJ1-5; maybe TRBD1 (6 bases). With 5 bases removed from V and 2 bases from J, the gap between germline ends came to 16 bases. Germline CDR1 LNHDA, CDR2 SQIVND (reference sequence). The CDR3 extends over 16 amino acids. This CDR3 is CASSSHRARGNQPQHF. The CDR3 DNA is TGTGCCAGTAGTTCCCACAGGGCAAGGGGCAATCAGCCCCAGCATTTT.

The chain couples TRBV14 to TRBJ2-5; 9 positions agree with TRBD1. V was clipped by 4 bases and J by 0 bases; unmatched bases: 3. Germline V CDR1 and CDR2: SGHDN, FVKESK. This CDR3 is built from 15 residues. The CDR3 DNA sequence: TGTGCCAGCAGCCGCGGACAGGGGTACCAAGAGACCCAGTACTTC. This encodes CASSRGQGYQETQYF.

V and J are TRBV2 and TRBJ2-3, with 7 nucleotides matching TRBD2. This CDR3 comprises 13 residues. Per germline, CDR1 SNHLY and CDR2 FYNNEI. J gave up 6 bases and V 4 bases, and 4 bases lay outside the gene matches. The CDR3 DNA reads TGTGCCAGCAGTGGGGACTATGCGGATACGCAGTATTTT. The encoded protein is CASSGDYADTQYF. Based on the CDR3 plus reference TRBV2 and TRBJ2-3, the full variable domain is EPEVTQTPSHQVTQMGQEVILRCVPISNHLYFYWYRQILGQKVEFLVSFYNNEISEKSEIFDDQFSVERPDGSNFTLKIRSTKLEDSAMYFCASSGDYADTQYFGPGTRLTVL.

This clone was observed a single time. The rearrangement uses TRBV19 and TRBJ1-1; perhaps TRBD1 as D (6 bases). Trimming left V 7 bases short and J 1 base short, with 13 bases between. CDR1 LNHDA and CDR2 SQIVND come from the germline V gene (reference sequence). The CDR3 totals 14 residues. CDR3 sequence (DNA): TGTGCCAGTACCCTGGGACATCGGAACACTGAAGCTTTCTTT. This encodes CASTLGHRNTEAFF. Supplemented by reference TRBV19 and TRBJ1-1, the full variable domain reads DGGITQSPKYLFRKEGQNVTLSCEQNLNHDAMYWYRQDPGQGLRLIYYSQIVNDFQKGDIAEGYSVSREKKESFPLTVTSAQKNPTAFYLCASTLGHRNTEAFFGQGTRLTVV.